Detailed here is one TCR beta chain. This entry comes from a study of control samples from healthy donors and cancer patients. The data were produced by immunoSEQ multiplex PCR, yet TCRdb's version contains in-frame clones alone and is incomplete. This table holds about 130,000 clones, around 90% found once. V was cut by 3 bases and J by 0 bases, with 7 bases left in between. The CDR3 consists of 14 residues. CDR1 and CDR2 from the germline V gene are LNHDA and SQIVND (reference sequence). Material for sequencing was blood. This TCR came from a man aged 18-30 years in good health. The rearrangement uses TRBV19 and TRBJ2-3; perhaps TRBD1 as D (5 bases). DNA of the CDR3: TGTGCCAGTAGTATCAGGGCGAGCACAGATACGCAGTATTTT. The encoded protein is CASSIRASTDTQYF.